The clone carrying this TCR beta chain was seen only a few times. Its matching antigen is unknown. The sample comes from a study of OX40 agonist ivuxolimab in advanced cancers. Study results and caveats: Both CD4+ and CD8+ T cell populations in blood had undergone clonal expansion by week 6 at 0.1 to 3.0 mg/kg.

Peripheral blood came from all dose cohorts at three timepoints. Trimming stripped 5 bases from V and 1 base from J, with 6 bases between. CDR1 is SEHNR, CDR2 FQNEAQ, per germline (reference sequence). This CDR3 comprises 14 residues. The repertoire was sequenced with immunoSEQ multiplex PCR; TCRdb's copy has only in-frame clones and lacks some. The data show approximately 61,000 clones, approximately 90% seen once. The sample here was CD4+ or CD8+ T cells sorted from blood, taken in a trial of the OX40 agonist ivuxolimab. The sequence was obtained from an adult with an advanced solid tumor such as melanoma, head and neck, liver or kidney cancer. The rearrangement joins TRBV7-9 to TRBJ1-6; D call uncertain. Here the CDR3 reads CASSGESYNSPLHF. CDR3 DNA sequence: TGTGCCAGCAGCGGGGAGTCCTATAATTCACCCCTCCACTTT.